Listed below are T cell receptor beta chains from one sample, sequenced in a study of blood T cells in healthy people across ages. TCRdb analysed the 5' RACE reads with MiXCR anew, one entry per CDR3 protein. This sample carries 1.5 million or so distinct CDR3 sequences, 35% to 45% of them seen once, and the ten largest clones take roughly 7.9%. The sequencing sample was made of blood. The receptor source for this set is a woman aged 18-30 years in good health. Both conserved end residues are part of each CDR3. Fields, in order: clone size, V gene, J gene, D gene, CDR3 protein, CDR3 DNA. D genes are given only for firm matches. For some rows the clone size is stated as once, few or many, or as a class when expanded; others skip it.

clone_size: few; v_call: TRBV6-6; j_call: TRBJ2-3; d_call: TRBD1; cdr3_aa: CAGRDSGTDTQYF; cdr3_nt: TGTGCCGGTCGGGACAGCGGCACAGATACGCAGTATTTT
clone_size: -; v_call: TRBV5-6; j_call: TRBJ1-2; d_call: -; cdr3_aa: CASSSEVYGYTF; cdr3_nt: TGTGCCAGCAGCAGCGAGGTCTATGGCTACACCTTC
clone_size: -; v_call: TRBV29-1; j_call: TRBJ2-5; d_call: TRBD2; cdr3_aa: CSVELVAGGQETQYF; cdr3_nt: TGCAGCGTTGAACTGGTAGCGGGAGGGCAAGAGACCCAGTACTTC
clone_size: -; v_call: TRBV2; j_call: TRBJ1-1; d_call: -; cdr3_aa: CASSEREGDTEAFF; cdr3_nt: TGTGCCAGCAGTGAAAGGGAGGGGGACACTGAAGCTTTCTTT
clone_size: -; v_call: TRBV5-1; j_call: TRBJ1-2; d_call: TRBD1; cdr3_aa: CASSLAPFGTGDYGYTF; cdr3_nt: TGCGCCAGCAGCTTGGCCCCCTTCGGGACAGGGGACTATGGCTACACCTTC
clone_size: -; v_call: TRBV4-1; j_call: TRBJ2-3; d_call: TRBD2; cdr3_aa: CASSQGAERGGGDTQYF; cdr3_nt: TGCGCCAGCAGCCAAGGCGCTGAGCGGGGGGGCGGAGATACGCAGTATTTT
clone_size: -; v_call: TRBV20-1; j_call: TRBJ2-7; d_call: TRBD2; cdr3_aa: CSASLAGGANEQYF; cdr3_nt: TGCAGTGCATCTCTAGCGGGGGGGGCCAATGAGCAGTACTTC
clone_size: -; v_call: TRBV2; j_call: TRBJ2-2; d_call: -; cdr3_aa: CASSEVVYGELFF; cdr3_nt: TGTGCCAGCAGTGAAGTCGTATACGGGGAGCTGTTTTTT
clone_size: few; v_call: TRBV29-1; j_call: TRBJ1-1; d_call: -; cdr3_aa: CSLGVMNTEAFF; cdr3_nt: TGCAGCCTAGGAGTCATGAACACTGAAGCTTTCTTT
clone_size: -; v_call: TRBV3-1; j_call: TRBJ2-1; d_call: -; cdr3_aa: CASSPRLGGPLPFF; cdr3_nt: TGTGCCAGCAGCCCACGACTGGGGGGGCCTCTGCCGTTCTTC
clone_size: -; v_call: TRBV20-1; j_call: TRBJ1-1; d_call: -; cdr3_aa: CSAIFMNTEAFF; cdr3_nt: TGCAGTGCTATCTTTATGAACACTGAAGCTTTCTTT
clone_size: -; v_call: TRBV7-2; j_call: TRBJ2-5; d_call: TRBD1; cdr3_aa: CASSLVGDRGETQYF; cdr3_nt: TGTGCCAGCAGCTTAGTCGGGGACAGGGGAGAGACCCAGTACTTC
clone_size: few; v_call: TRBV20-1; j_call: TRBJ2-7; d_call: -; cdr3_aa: CSARPNRRPAALEQYF; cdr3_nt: TGCAGTGCGCGACCGAATCGGCGGCCCGCCGCGCTCGAGCAGTACTTC
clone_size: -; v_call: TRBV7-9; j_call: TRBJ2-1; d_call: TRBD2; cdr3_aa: CASSPLPGLAGDMHNEQFF; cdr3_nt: TGTGCCAGCAGTCCCCTTCCGGGACTAGCGGGAGATATGCACAATGAGCAGTTCTTC
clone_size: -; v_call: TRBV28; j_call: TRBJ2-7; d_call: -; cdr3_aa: CASSLLGGPRSYEQYF; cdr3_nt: TGTGCCAGCAGCCTCCTAGGGGGACCGCGCTCCTACGAGCAGTACTTC